What follows is one TCR beta chain and its context. The antigen is undetermined. The CDR3 has 16 residues. The V end was cut by 5 bases, the J end by 3 bases, with 20 bases between. Looked up from germline, CDR1 is LGHDT and CDR2 is YNNKEL (reference sequence). Tagging with unique molecular identifiers was a feature of the TCR beta cDNA libraries. Around 500,000 cDNA molecules were obtained per 1 to 10 million input T cells. A single record per CDR3 protein comes from TCRdb applying MiXCR to the PCR reads. The data show roughly 800,000 distinct CDR3 sequences, about half seen once. These data belong to a study of post-analysis software for immune sequencing data. For the study at large: The patients showed relapsing-remitting, secondary progressive and progressive-relapsing multiple sclerosis courses. Findings of the study overall: Comparison of patients with controls showed 4 to 6 TRBV segments more frequent in patients, TRBV5-6, TRBV5-1 and TRBV20-1 among them. There was significantly lower normalized Chao1 diversity in multiple sclerosis patients than in controls.

This receptor was obtained from a girl between 10 and 17 years old with multiple sclerosis. The chain couples TRBV3-1 to TRBJ2-7; possible D gene TRBD2, 5 bases. Material: blood. CDR3 coding DNA: TGTGCCAGCAGCGTAACCGGGTCGGAGGTTTTCTACGAGCAGTACTTC. Its translation: CASSVTGSEVFYEQYF.